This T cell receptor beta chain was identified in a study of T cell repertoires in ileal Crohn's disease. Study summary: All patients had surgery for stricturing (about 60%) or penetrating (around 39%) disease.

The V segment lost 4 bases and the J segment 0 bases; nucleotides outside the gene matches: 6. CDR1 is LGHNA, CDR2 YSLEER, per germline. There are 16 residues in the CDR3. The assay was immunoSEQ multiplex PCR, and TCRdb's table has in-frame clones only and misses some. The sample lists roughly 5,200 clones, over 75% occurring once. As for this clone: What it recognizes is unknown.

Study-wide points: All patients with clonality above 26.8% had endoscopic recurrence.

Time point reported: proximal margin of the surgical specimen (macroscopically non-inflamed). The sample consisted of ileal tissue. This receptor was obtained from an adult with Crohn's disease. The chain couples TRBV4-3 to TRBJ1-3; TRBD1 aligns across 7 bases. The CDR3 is CASSLTGASSGNTIYF. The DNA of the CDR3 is TGCGCCAGCAGCCTCACAGGGGCCAGCTCTGGAAACACCATATATTTT.